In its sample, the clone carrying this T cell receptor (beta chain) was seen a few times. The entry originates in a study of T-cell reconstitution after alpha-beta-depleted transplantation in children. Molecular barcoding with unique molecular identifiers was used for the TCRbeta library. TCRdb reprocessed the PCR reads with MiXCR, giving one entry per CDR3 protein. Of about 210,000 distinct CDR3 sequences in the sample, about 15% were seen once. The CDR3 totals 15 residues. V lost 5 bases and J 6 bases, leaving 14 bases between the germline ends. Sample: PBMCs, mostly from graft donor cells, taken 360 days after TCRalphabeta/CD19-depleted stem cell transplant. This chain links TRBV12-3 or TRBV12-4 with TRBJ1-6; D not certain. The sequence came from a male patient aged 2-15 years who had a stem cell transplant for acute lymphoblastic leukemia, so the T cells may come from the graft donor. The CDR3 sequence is CASSTYGGLNSPLHF. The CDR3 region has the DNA TGTGCCAGCAGTACCTATGGAGGGCTTAATTCACCCCTCCACTTT.